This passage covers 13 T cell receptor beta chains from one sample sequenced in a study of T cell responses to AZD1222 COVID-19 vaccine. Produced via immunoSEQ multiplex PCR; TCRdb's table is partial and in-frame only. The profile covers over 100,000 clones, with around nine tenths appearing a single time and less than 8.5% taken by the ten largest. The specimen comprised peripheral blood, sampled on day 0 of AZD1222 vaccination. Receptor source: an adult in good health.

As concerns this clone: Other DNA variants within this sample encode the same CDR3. As DNA, the CDR3 is TGTGCCAGCAGCTTAGCGGGGGGGCGGAACATTCAGTACTTC. Translated, it gives CASSLAGGRNIQYF. The V call is TRBV7-2, the J call TRBJ2-4; maybe TRBD2 (7 bases). Germline lookup yields CDR1 SGHTA and CDR2 FQGNSA. Trimming took 0 bases from V and 7 from J, leaving 10 bases between them. The CDR3 totals 14 residues.

The CDR3: CASSHDPGQTYQETQYF. CDR3 nucleotide sequence: TGTGCCAGCAGCCATGACCCGGGACAGACGTACCAAGAGACCCAGTACTTC. V gene TRBV9 combines with J gene TRBJ2-5, with TRBD1 identical over 7 bases. CDR1 and CDR2 from the germline V gene are SGDLS and YYNGEE. V dropped 4 bases and J dropped 0; count of bases not matched to a gene: 12. This CDR3 is 17 amino acids long.

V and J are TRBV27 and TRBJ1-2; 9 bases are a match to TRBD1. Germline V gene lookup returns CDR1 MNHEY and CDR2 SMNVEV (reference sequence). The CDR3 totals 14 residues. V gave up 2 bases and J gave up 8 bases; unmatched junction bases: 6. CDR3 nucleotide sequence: TGTGCCAGCAGTTTAACCGGGACAGGGTTGGGCTACACCTTC. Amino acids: CASSLTGTGLGYTF.

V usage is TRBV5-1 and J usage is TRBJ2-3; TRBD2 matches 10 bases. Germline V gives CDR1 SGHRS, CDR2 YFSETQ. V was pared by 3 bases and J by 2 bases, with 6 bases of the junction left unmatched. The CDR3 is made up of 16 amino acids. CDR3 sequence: CASSYASGGLTDTQYF. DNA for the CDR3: TGCGCCAGCAGCTATGCTAGCGGGGGTCTCACAGATACGCAGTATTTT.

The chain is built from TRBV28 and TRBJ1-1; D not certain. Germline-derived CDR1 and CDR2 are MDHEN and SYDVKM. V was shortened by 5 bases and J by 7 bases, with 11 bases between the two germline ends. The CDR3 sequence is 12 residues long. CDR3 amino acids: CASSRNRFEAFF. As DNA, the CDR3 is TGTGCCAGCAGTCGAAACAGATTTGAAGCTTTCTTT.

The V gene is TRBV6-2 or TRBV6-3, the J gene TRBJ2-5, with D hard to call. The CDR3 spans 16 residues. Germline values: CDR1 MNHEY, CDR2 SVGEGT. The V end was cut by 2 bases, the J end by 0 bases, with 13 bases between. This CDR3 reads CASSYTSLGYQETQYF. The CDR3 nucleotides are TGTGCCAGCAGTTACACCTCTTTAGGGTACCAAGAGACCCAGTACTTC.

CDR3 bases: TGCGCCAGCAGCGCGGGGGGCTTAACCACAGATACGCAGTATTTT. The encoded protein is CASSAGGLTTDTQYF. The chain couples TRBV5-1 to TRBJ2-3; 8 positions match TRBD2. This CDR3 spans 15 amino acids. V trimming: 4 bases; J trimming: 2 bases; junction bases outside the gene matches: 6. Germline V gives CDR1 SGHRS, CDR2 YFSETQ.

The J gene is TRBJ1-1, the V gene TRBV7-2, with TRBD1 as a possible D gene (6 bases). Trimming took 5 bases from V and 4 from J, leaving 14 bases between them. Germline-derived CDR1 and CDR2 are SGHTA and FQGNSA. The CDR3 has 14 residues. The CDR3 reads CASSLHRVPTEAFF. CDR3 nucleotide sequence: TGTGCCAGCAGCCTTCACAGGGTTCCCACTGAAGCTTTCTTT.

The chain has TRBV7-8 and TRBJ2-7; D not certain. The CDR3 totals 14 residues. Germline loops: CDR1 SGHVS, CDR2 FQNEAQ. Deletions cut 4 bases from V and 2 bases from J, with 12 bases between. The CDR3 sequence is CASSSSDGPYEQYF. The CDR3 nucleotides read TGTGCCAGCAGCTCGTCGGACGGTCCCTACGAGCAGTACTTC.

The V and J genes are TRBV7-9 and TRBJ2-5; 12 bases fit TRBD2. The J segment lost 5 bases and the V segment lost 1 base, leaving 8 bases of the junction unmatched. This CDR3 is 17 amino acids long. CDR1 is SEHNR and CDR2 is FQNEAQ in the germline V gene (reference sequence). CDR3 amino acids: CASSLVPLAGGPETQYF. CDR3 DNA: TGTGCCAGCAGCTTAGTACCCCTAGCGGGGGGGCCGGAGACCCAGTACTTC.

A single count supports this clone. The CDR3 DNA reads TGCGCCAGCGGAGGGGGACCTCCTATACACGAGCAGTACTTC. It translates to CASGGGPPIHEQYF. The chain couples TRBV5-1 to TRBJ2-7; D is possibly TRBD1 or TRBD2 (6 bases each). Germline V gene data show CDR1 as SGHRS and CDR2 as YFSETQ. The V and J ends lost 7 bases and 5 bases respectively, with 19 bases between them. The CDR3 loop spans 14 amino acids.

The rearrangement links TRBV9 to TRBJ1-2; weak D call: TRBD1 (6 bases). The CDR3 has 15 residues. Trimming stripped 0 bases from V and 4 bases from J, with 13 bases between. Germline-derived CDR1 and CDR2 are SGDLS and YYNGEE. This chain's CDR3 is CASSVVAGALYGYTF. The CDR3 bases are TGTGCCAGCAGCGTAGTGGCAGGGGCCCTCTATGGCTACACCTTC.

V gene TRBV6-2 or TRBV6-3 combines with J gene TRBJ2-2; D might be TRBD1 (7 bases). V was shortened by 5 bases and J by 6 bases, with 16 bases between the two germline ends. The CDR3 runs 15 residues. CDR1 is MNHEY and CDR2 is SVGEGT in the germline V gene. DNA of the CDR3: TGTGCCAGCAGTAGGGGGGACAGTGGGGCCGGGGAGCTGTTTTTT. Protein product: CASSRGDSGAGELFF.